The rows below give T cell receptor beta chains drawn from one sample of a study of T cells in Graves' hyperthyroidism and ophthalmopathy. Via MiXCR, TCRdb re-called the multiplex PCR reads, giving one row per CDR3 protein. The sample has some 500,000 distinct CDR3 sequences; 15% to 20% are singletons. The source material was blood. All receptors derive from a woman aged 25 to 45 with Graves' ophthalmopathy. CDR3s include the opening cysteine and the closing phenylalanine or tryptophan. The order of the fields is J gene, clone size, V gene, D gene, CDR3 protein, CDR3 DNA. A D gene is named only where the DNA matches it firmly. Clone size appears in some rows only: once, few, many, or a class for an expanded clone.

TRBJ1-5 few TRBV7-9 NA CASSSNRDNVMYQPQHF TGTGCCAGCAGTTCCAACCGGGACAATGTTATGTATCAGCCCCAGCATTTT
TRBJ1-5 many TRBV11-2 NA CASSLGVVGNQPQHF TGTGCCAGCAGCTTAGGGGTGGTTGGCAATCAGCCCCAGCATTTT
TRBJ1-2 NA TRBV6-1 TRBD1 CASRGDRGSGYTF TGTGCCAGCAGGGGGGACAGGGGTTCTGGCTACACCTTC
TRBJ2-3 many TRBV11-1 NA CASSPAAIVADTQYF TGTGCCAGCAGCCCGGCAGCGATTGTGGCAGATACGCAGTATTTT
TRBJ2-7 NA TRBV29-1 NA CGVAQYVYEQYF TGCGGCGTTGCTCAGTATGTCTACGAGCAGTACTTC
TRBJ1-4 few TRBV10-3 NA CAISEWEGATNEKLFF TGTGCCATCAGTGAGTGGGAGGGAGCAACTAATGAAAAACTGTTTTTT
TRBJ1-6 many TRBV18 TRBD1 CASSTGTGISPLHF TGTGCCAGCTCCACCGGGACAGGGATTTCACCCCTCCACTTT
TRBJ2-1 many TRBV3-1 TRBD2 CASSHRGAGVSRDEQFF TGTGCCAGCAGCCACCGGGGAGCGGGAGTTTCTCGAGATGAGCAGTTCTTC
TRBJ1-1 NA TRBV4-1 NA CASSQEEGVPEAFF TGCGCCAGCAGCCAAGAGGAGGGGGTGCCTGAAGCTTTCTTT
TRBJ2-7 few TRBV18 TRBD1 CASSPYPGTAYYEQYF TGTGCCAGCTCACCGTATCCAGGGACAGCCTACTACGAGCAGTACTTC
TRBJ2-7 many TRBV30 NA CAWRLDSGYEQYF TGTGCCTGGAGGCTGGACAGTGGATACGAGCAGTACTTC
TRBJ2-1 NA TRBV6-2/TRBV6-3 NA CASRWNYNEQSF TGTGCCAGCAGATGGAACTACAATGAGCAGTCCTTC
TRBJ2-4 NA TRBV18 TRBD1 CASSPPRDSLAKNIQYF TGTGCCAGCTCCCCACCCCGGGACAGCCTAGCCAAAAACATTCAGTACTTC
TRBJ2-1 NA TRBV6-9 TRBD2 CASSYPGTSGVYEQFF TGTGCCAGCAGTTACCCCGGGACTAGCGGGGTGTATGAGCAGTTCTTC
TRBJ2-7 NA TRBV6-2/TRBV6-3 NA CASMGNSYEQYF TGTGCCAGCATGGGGAACTCCTACGAGCAGTACTTC
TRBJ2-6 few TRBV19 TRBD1 CASSQDRVGAGANVLTF TGTGCCAGTAGTCAGGACAGGGTCGGCGCTGGGGCCAACGTCCTGACTTTC
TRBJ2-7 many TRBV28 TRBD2 CASSLTTSGAYEQYF TGTGCCAGCAGTTTAACGACTAGCGGAGCCTACGAGCAGTACTTC